This TCR beta chain was found in a study of blood T cell repertoires in COVID-19. Germline V gives CDR1 SGHVS, CDR2 FQNEAQ. V was clipped by 3 bases and J by 0 bases, with 5 bases between them. This CDR3 has 13 amino acids. The method was immunoSEQ multiplex PCR; TCRdb's version includes in-frame clones alone and lacks a portion of them. Of 130,000 to 150,000 clones listed, more than 75% are singletons. V and J are TRBV7-8 and TRBJ1-1, with D uncertain. Sequencing was done on a sample of peripheral blood. This TCR was sampled from a man in his fifties or sixties with active or convalescent COVID-19. The CDR3 sequence is CASSFDLNTEAFF. The DNA for the CDR3 is TGTGCCAGCAGCTTCGACTTGAACACTGAAGCTTTCTTT.